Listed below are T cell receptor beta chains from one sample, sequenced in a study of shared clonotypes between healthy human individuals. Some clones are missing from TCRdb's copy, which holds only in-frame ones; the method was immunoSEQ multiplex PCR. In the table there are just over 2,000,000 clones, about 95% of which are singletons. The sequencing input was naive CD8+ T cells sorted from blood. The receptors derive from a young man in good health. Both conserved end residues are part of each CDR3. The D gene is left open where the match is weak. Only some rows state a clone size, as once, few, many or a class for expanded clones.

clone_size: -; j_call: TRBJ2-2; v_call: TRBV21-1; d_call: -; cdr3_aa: CASTSTPGRMNTGELFF; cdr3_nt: TGTGCCAGCACCTCTACGCCGGGACGGATGAACACCGGGGAGCTGTTTTTT
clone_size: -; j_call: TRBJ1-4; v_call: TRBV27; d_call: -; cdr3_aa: CASSLLSGNAGEKLFF; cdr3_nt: TGTGCCAGCAGCCTCCTGAGCGGGAATGCGGGTGAAAAACTGTTTTTT
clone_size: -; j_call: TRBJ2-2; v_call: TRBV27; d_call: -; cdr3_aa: CASGWDTGELFF; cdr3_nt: TGTGCCAGTGGGTGGGACACCGGGGAGCTGTTTTTT
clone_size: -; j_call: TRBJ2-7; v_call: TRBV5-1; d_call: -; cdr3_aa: CASSQEDGTYEQYF; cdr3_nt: TGCGCCAGCAGCCAGGAAGACGGAACCTACGAGCAGTACTTC
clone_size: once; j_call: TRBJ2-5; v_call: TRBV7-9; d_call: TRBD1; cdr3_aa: CASTDTPGTANQETQYF; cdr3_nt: TGTGCCAGCACGGACACCCCCGGGACAGCTAACCAAGAGACCCAGTACTTC
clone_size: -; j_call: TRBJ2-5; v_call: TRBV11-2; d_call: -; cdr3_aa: CASSLVDDYQETQYF; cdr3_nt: TGTGCCAGCAGCTTAGTGGACGATTACCAAGAGACCCAGTACTTC
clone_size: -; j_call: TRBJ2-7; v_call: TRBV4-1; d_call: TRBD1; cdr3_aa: CASSQGGPGQGSYEQYF; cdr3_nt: TGCGCCAGCAGCCAAGGGGGACCGGGACAGGGGTCCTACGAGCAGTACTTC
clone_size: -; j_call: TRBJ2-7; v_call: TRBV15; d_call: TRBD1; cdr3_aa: CATSDRGGKSYEQYF; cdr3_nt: TGTGCCACCAGCGACAGGGGGGGAAAGAGCTACGAGCAGTACTTC
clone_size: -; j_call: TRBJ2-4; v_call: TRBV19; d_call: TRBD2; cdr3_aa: CASSTTPGTSGSGLENIQYF; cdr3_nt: TGTGCCAGTAGTACGACCCCCGGGACTAGCGGGAGCGGATTAGAAAACATTCAGTACTTC
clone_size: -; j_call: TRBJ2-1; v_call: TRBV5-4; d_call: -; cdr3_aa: CASSSAGNIDEQFF; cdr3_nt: TGTGCCAGCAGCTCCGCAGGGAATATCGATGAGCAGTTCTTC
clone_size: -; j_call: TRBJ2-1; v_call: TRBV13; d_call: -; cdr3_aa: CASSADNEQFF; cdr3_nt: TGTGCCAGCAGCGCCGACAATGAGCAGTTCTTC
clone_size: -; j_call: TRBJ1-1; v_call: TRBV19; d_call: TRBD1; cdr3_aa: CASSIKGQVNTEAFF; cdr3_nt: TGTGCCAGTAGTATAAAAGGACAGGTGAACACTGAAGCTTTCTTT
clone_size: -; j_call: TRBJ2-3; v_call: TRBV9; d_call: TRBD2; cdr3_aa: CASSVGAGGSTDTQYF; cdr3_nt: TGTGCCAGCAGCGTAGGGGCGGGAGGTAGCACAGATACGCAGTATTTT
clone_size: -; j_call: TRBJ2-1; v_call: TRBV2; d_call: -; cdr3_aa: CASRSRVGGNPYNEQFF; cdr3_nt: TGTGCCAGCAGAAGTCGCGTAGGGGGGAACCCCTACAATGAGCAGTTCTTC
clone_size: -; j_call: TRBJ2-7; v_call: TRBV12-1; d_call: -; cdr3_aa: CASSFSGTSGTDSYEQYF; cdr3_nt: TGTGCCAGCAGCTTTTCTGGGACTAGCGGGACAGACTCCTACGAGCAGTACTTC
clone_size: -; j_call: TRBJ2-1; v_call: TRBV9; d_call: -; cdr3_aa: CASSVVPQGTCNEQFF; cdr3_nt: TGTGCCAGCAGCGTAGTACCCCAAGGGACCTGCAATGAGCAGTTCTTC
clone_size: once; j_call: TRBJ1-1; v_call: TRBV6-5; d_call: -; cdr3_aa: CASSARDARSEAFF; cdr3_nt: TGTGCCAGCAGTGCAAGGGACGCCAGGTCTGAAGCTTTCTTT
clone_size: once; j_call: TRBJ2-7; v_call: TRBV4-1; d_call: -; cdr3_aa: CASSHQRTLSYEQYF; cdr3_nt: TGCGCCAGCAGCCATCAGCGAACCCTCTCCTACGAGCAGTACTTC
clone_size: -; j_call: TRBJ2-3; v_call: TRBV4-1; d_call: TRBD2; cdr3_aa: CASSHGTSGTDTQYF; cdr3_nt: TGCGCCAGCAGCCACGGGACTAGCGGGACAGATACGCAGTATTTT
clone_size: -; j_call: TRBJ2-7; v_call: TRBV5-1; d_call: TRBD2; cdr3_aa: CASSWTSGSTEQYF; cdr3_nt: TGCGCCAGCAGCTGGACTAGCGGATCAACCGAGCAGTACTTC
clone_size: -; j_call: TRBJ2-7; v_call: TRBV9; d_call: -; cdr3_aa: CASSVGGGSEQYF; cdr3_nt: TGTGCCAGCAGCGTAGGAGGGGGGAGCGAGCAGTACTTC
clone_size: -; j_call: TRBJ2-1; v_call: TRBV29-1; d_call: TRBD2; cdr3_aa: CSVLADEQFF; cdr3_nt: TGCAGCGTTCTAGCGGATGAGCAGTTCTTC